What follows are 9 T cell receptor beta chains derived from one specimen sequenced in a study of blood T cell repertoires in COVID-19. TCRdb keeps only in-frame clones here, not all; method: immunoSEQ multiplex PCR. The table lists about 480,000 clones, approximately 89% of them singletons. The sample was peripheral blood. The receptors originated from a woman aged 45 to 65 with COVID-19, enrolled during active disease.

V and J are TRBV5-1 and TRBJ2-5, with 12 bases identical to TRBD2. Germline values: CDR1 SGHRS, CDR2 YFSETQ. The CDR3 length is 17 residues. Germline trimming cut 4 bases from V and 5 bases from J; bases unmatched to any gene: 12. The CDR3 region is CASSAPLAGGTAETQYF. The CDR3 DNA follows: TGCGCCAGCAGCGCTCCCCTAGCGGGGGGGACGGCGGAGACCCAGTACTTC.

This sequence joins TRBV14 and TRBJ1-2; a possible D gene is TRBD1 (6 bases). V dropped 4 bases and J dropped 2 bases, with 11 bases sitting between them. Germline V gene lookup returns CDR1 SGHDN and CDR2 FVKESK. The CDR3 spans 14 residues. CDR3 protein: CASSLLGANYGYTF. CDR3 nucleotide sequence: TGTGCCAGCAGCCTACTGGGGGCCAACTATGGCTACACCTTC. The whole variable domain, filled in from reference TRBV14 and TRBJ1-2, reads EAGVTQFPSHSVIEKGQTVTLRCDPISGHDNLYWYRRVMGKEIKFLLHFVKESKQDESGMPNNRFLAERTGGTYSTLKVQPAELEDSGVYFCASSLLGANYGYTFGSGTRLTVV.

V gene TRBV7-8 combines with J gene TRBJ1-1, with 11 bases matching TRBD1. Germline-derived CDR1 and CDR2 are SGHVS and FQNEAQ. V shed 6 bases and J 4 bases; nucleotides not matched to a gene: 4. The CDR3 sequence is 14 residues long. CDR3 loop: CASSPGTGGTEAFF. The CDR3 DNA reads as TGTGCCAGCAGTCCCGGGACAGGGGGCACTGAAGCTTTCTTT.

This clone has a single count. The V and J genes are TRBV30 and TRBJ1-4; weak D call: TRBD1 (5 bases). The CDR3 spans 14 residues. V lost 4 bases, J lost 0 bases, and 9 bases lay in between. Per germline, CDR1 GTSNPN and CDR2 SVGIG (reference sequence). CDR3 bases: TGTGCCTGGACAGGGCCGGCAACTAATGAAAAACTGTTTTTT. This codes for CAWTGPATNEKLFF.

The genes are TRBV15 and TRBJ2-1, with no clear D. From germline, CDR1 is LNHNV and CDR2 YYDKDF (reference sequence). The germline V and J ends were trimmed by 0 bases and 8 bases, with 5 bases remaining between them. The CDR3 spans 12 residues. This CDR3 is CATSRDSDEQFF. CDR3 DNA sequence: TGTGCCACCAGCAGAGATTCGGATGAGCAGTTCTTC.

The chain couples TRBV5-1 to TRBJ1-1, with TRBD1 as a possible D gene (6 bases). Germline V CDR1 and CDR2: SGHRS, YFSETQ. The V end was cut by 4 bases, the J end by 5 bases, with 21 bases between. The CDR3 totals 16 residues. CDR3 coding DNA: TGCGCCAGCAGCACCCGGGACACCTCGCCCGGGACTGAAGCTTTCTTT. Translation: CASSTRDTSPGTEAFF. Based on the CDR3 plus reference TRBV5-1 and TRBJ1-1, the full variable domain is KAGVTQTPRYLIKTRGQQVTLSCSPISGHRSVSWYQQTPGQGLQFLFEYFSETQRNKGNFPGRFSGRQFSNSRSEMNVSTLELGDSALYLCASSTRDTSPGTEAFFGQGTRLTVV.

The chain recombines TRBV5-1 with TRBJ2-7; a possible D gene is TRBD1 (5 bases). Germline V gives CDR1 SGHRS, CDR2 YFSETQ. Deletions cut 2 bases from V and 7 bases from J, with 13 bases between. This CDR3 is built from 13 residues. The CDR3 reads CASSLSGFWEQYF. The CDR3, as DNA: TGCGCCAGCAGCTTATCAGGGTTTTGGGAGCAGTACTTC.

About this clone: Other nucleotide sequences from this sample produce the same CDR3. The genes are TRBV19 and TRBJ2-1; 7 bases agree with TRBD1. The CDR3 has 14 amino acids. Germline values: CDR1 LNHDA, CDR2 SQIVND (reference sequence). The junction had 2 bases not matched to a gene; V was cut back by 6 bases and J by 0 bases. CDR3 in amino acids: CASSPGGSYNEQFF. In nucleotides, the CDR3 is TGTGCCAGTAGCCCAGGGGGCTCCTACAATGAGCAGTTCTTC.

CDR3 region: CASSLARGTEAFF. The DNA for the CDR3 is TGTGCCAGCAGTTTAGCGCGGGGCACTGAAGCTTTCTTT. The chain has TRBV12-3 or TRBV12-4 and TRBJ1-1; no clear D gene. CDR3 length: 13 amino acids. V lost 0 bases, J lost 4 bases, and 6 bases lay in between.